A selection of T cell receptor beta chains follows, all from one sample in a study of control samples from healthy donors and cancer patients. This table comes from immunoSEQ multiplex PCR, and its TCRdb copy is limited to in-frame clones, with some not included. The sample has roughly 190,000 clones; the top ten hold 2% to 2.5%. The sample was blood. The receptors stem from a woman younger than 45 in good health. Each CDR3 is given with its conserved first and last residue. D genes are given only for firm matches.

J gene,V gene,D gene,CDR3 protein,CDR3 DNA
TRBJ1-2,TRBV19,TRBD1,CASSPWTGVAYGYTF,TGTGCCAGTAGTCCCTGGACAGGAGTGGCCTATGGCTACACCTTC
TRBJ1-6,TRBV9,TRBD1,CASSLGQGANNSPLHF,TGTGCCAGCAGCCTGGGACAGGGGGCAAATAATTCACCCCTCCACTTT
TRBJ2-1,TRBV7-6,.,CASSLRGALSLNEQFF,TGTGCCAGCAGCTTACGGGGGGCGTTGAGTCTCAATGAGCAGTTCTTC
TRBJ1-1,TRBV30,.,CAWSWGRTTEAFF,TGTGCCTGGAGTTGGGGTAGGACCACTGAAGCTTTCTTT
TRBJ1-6,TRBV27,.,CASRVRALNYNSPLHF,TGTGCCAGCAGGGTCAGGGCCTTAAACTATAATTCACCCCTCCACTTT
TRBJ1-1,TRBV6-6,.,CASSHPLNRDAEAFF,TGTGCCAGCAGCCACCCCCTCAACAGGGACGCTGAAGCTTTCTTT
TRBJ2-3,TRBV5-1,.,CASSLTVSEIDTQYF,TGCGCCAGCAGCTTGACAGTTTCGGAAATAGATACGCAGTATTTT
TRBJ2-7,TRBV5-4,.,CASSRGRDPAAYEQYF,TGTGCCAGCAGCAGGGGCCGGGACCCCGCTGCCTACGAGCAGTACTTC
TRBJ1-2,TRBV30,.,CASYGRGYGYTF,TGTGCCTCCTATGGTAGGGGTTATGGCTACACCTTC
TRBJ2-2,TRBV19,.,CASSINGRLGELFF,TGTGCCAGTAGTATAAATGGAAGGCTCGGGGAGCTGTTTTTT
TRBJ2-1,TRBV15,TRBD2,CATSAELAGGSYNEQFF,TGTGCCACCAGCGCCGAACTAGCGGGGGGCTCCTACAATGAGCAGTTCTTC
TRBJ1-5,TRBV28,.,CASSLSAAHEPQHF,TGTGCCAGCAGTTTATCGGCGGCCCACGAGCCCCAGCATTTT
TRBJ2-2,TRBV13,.,CASSLSQDTGELFF,TGTGCCAGCAGCTTGTCCCAAGACACCGGGGAGCTGTTTTTT
TRBJ2-7,TRBV4-1,.,CASSQARGLDEQYF,TGCGCCAGCAGCCAAGCAAGGGGTTTGGACGAGCAGTACTTC
TRBJ1-4,TRBV7-9,.,CASSGNEKLFF,TGTGCCAGCAGCGGAAATGAAAAACTGTTTTTT
TRBJ1-5,TRBV27,.,CASSLFRGQPQHF,TGTGCCAGCAGTTTATTCAGGGGACAGCCCCAGCATTTT
TRBJ1-6,TRBV7-9,.,CASSLDPTGSYNSPLHF,TGTGCCAGCAGCTTAGACCCAACGGGCTCCTATAATTCACCCCTCCACTTT
TRBJ2-5,TRBV18,.,CASSPPTARQETQYF,TGTGCCAGCTCACCACCTACCGCTCGGCAAGAGACCCAGTACTTC
TRBJ2-7,TRBV4-2,.,CASSQDATGTYEQYF,TGTGCCAGCAGCCAAGATGCGACAGGAACCTACGAGCAGTACTTC
TRBJ1-2,TRBV7-2,TRBD1,CASSPGQAGSGYTF,TGTGCCAGCAGCCCAGGACAGGCGGGTTCCGGCTACACCTTC
TRBJ1-5,TRBV4-1,.,CASSQVWSNQPQHF,TGCGCCAGCAGCCAAGTCTGGAGCAATCAGCCCCAGCATTTT
TRBJ2-2,TRBV11-3,TRBD1,CASSLVMGTGGTGELFF,TGTGCCAGCAGCTTAGTTATGGGAACAGGGGGCACCGGGGAGCTGTTTTTT
TRBJ2-5,TRBV3-1/TRBV3-2,.,CASSQARRPRETQYF,TGTGCCAGCAGCCAAGCCCGAAGACCGCGGGAGACCCAGTACTTC